This TCR beta chain stems from a study of T cell responses to AZD1222 COVID-19 vaccine (dated by TCRdb to the early 2020s). In terms of the full investigation: AZD1222 recipients whose second dose came at about 4 weeks and those whose second dose came at about 12 weeks were combined into one group, since spike-specific TCR depth and breadth did not differ between the two schedules. TCR sequencing covered about 230 trial participants: approximately 200 given two doses of AZD1222 and 26 given two doses of MenACWY control vaccine. Trial participants were enrolled by age into subgroups of 18-55, 56-69 and 70-plus years, and about 150, 27 and 61 TCR-sequenced participants, respectively, were included in these subgroups.

General study outcomes and caveats: Reportedly, almost half of the unique spike-specific TCRs recognized epitopes lying outside the regions that are mutated in the B.1.351 and B.1.1.7 variants. Participants were mostly white British, with more females than males. The authors suggested clonal diversity may have been underestimated. Because no day 14 peak-response samples were available, the repertoires could be characterized only after the peak T cell response. The 56-69-year group was small, and its depth increase did not reach significance, likely because of low power. Only five or six AZD1222 recipients were SARS-CoV-2 seropositive at baseline, limiting conclusions about previously exposed vaccinees. The whole spike protein was spanned by vaccine-associated CD4 TCRs, and dominant responses were seen in regions 160-218 and 743-854. Spike-specific TCR breadth and depth rose significantly after two AZD1222 doses compared with day 0 and with MenACWY recipients.

This specimen's time point label, per the study, means: baseline before first vaccination. Samples from vaccinated people were obtained from the UK trials COV001 and COV002, which included a single-blind randomized controlled phase 2/3 trial of AZD1222 (ChAdOx1 nCoV-19) in healthy adults. For TCRbeta chain sequencing, PBMC samples from trial participants were taken at day 0 and at day 28 after the second dose. The cysteine opens and the phenylalanine closes a CDR3 of 13 amino acids. The kept DNA is CDR3 alone, 39 bases in frame from the first base. The V and J ends are trimmed by 3 bases and 5 bases, leaving 10 bases between them. The germline V gene yields SGHAT for CDR1 and FQNNGV for CDR2. The CDR3 regions of human TCRbeta chains were analyzed by immunosequencing. The study's own analysis went as follows. Repertoire TCRs were checked for matches against a reference library of SARS-CoV-2-specific TCRs that had been generated using the MIRA antigen-specificity platform. Breadth was defined as the fraction of unique TCRs that were SARS-CoV-2-associated, and depth was defined as the fraction of total T cells that were SARS-CoV-2-associated. Using the MIRA data, each spike-specific TCR was mapped to the spike region that the TCR reacts to and placed in a CD4 or CD8 class. Log10-transformed breadth and depth values were compared by one-way ANOVA with Sidak's multiple comparisons tests. TCRdb re-hosts the immuneACCESS table, in-frame sequences only. Its copies lack some clones; in the studies checked, an unresolved V gene accounts for under half of them, and the cause for the rest is not known. D and trimming come from the DNA, and the V and J calls and clone size come from that table. The sample has 80,000 or so clones on record, 70% to 90% of them singletons. Approximately 1.4% of the sample belongs to the ten largest clones.

Concerning this clone: It has no known antigen specificity. Base-call qualities are not available, and no considerably larger clone is one nucleotide away.

This receptor chain uses TRBV11-2 and TRBJ2-5; the D match is possibly TRBD1 or TRBD2, with 5 bases aligned in each. The receptor's source is an adult in good health. The source material was peripheral blood, sampled on day 0 of AZD1222 vaccination. The bases are TGTGCCAGCAGCTTGGGGGTGGGTGAGACCCAGTACTTC. It specifies CASSLGVGETQYF.